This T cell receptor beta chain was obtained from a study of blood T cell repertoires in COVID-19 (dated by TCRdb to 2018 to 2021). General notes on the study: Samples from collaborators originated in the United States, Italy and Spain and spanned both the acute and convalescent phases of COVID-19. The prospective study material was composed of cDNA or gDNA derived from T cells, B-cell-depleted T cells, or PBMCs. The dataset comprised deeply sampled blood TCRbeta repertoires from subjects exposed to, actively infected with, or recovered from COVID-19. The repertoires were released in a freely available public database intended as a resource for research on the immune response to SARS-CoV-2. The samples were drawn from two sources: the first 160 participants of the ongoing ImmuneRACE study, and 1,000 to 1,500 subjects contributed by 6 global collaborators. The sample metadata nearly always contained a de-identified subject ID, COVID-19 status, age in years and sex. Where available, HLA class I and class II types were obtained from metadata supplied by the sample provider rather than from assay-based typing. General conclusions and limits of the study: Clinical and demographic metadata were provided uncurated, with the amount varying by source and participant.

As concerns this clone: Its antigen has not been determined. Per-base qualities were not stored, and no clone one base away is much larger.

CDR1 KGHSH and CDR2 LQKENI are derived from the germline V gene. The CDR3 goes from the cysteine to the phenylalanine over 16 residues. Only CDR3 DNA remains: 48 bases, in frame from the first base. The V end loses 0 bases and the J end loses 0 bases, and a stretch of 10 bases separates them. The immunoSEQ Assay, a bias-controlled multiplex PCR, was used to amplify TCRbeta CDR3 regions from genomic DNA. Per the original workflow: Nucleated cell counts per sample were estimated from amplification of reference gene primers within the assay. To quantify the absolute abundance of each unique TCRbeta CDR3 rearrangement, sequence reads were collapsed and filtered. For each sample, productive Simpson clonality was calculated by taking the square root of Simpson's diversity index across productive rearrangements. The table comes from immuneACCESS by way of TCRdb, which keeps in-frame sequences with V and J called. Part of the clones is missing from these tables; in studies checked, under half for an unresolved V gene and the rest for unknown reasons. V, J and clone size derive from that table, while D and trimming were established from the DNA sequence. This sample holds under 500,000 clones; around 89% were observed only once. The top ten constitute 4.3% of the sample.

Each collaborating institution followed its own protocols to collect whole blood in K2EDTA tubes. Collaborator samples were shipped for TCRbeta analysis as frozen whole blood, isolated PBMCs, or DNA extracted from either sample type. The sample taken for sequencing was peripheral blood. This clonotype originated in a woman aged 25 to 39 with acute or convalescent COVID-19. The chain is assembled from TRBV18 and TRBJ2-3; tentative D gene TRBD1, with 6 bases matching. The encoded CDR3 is CASSPPWGRSTDTQYF. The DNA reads TGTGCCAGCTCACCACCCTGGGGGCGCAGCACAGATACGCAGTATTTT.